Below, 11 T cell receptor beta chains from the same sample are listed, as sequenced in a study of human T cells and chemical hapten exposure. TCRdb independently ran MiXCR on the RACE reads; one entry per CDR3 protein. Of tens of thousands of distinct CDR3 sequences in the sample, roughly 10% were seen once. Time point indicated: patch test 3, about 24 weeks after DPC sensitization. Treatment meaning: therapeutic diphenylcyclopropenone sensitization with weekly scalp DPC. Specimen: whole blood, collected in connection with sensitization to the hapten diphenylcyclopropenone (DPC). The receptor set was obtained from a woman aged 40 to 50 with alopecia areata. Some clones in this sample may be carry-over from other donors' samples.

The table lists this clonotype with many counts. The CDR3: CASSAGQNIQYF. For the CDR3, the DNA is TGTGCCAGCAGTGCAGGCCAAAACATTCAGTACTTC. The J gene is TRBJ2-4, the V gene TRBV6-2 or TRBV6-3; D not certain. Germline CDR1 reads MNHEY; CDR2 reads SVGEGT. Trimming took off 5 bases at V and 5 bases at J, with 7 bases between the two ends. The CDR3 contains 12 residues.

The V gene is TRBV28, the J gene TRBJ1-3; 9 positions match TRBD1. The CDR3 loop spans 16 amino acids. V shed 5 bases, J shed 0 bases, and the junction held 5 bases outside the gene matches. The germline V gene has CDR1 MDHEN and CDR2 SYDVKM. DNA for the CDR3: TGTGCCAGCAGTCCCCTGGACAGGGGCTCTGGAAACACCATATATTTT. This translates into CASSPLDRGSGNTIYF. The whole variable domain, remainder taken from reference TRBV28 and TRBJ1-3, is DVKVTQSSRYLVKRTGEKVFLECVQDMDHENMFWYRQDPGLGLRLIYFSYDVKMKEKGDIPEGYSVSREKKERFSLILESASTNQTSMYLCASSPLDRGSGNTIYFGEGSWLTVV.

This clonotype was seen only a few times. CDR3 DNA: TGTGCCAGCAGTTTCGGCCCGGGGGGGCTAGCCAAAAACATTCAGTACTTC. It codes for CASSFGPGGLAKNIQYF. The V and J genes are TRBV7-2 and TRBJ2-4; 8 bases match TRBD2. Germline trimming cut 6 bases from V and 0 bases from J; bases unmatched to any gene: 10. Germline V lookup: CDR1 SGHTA, CDR2 FQGNSA. The CDR3 is made up of 17 amino acids.

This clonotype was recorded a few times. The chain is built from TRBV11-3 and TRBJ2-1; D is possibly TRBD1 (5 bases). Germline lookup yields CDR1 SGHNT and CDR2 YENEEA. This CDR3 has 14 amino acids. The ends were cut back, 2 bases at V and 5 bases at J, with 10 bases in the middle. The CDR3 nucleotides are TGTGCCAGCAGCTTATCCAGGGCCGACAATGAGCAGTTCTTC. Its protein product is CASSLSRADNEQFF.

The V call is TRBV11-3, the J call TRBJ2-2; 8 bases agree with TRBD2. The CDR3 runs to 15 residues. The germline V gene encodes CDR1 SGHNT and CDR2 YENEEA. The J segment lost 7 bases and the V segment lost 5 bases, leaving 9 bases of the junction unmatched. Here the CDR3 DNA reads TGTGCCAGCAGCGCAACCAGCGGGGGCGTCGGGGAGCTGTTTTTT. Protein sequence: CASSATSGGVGELFF.

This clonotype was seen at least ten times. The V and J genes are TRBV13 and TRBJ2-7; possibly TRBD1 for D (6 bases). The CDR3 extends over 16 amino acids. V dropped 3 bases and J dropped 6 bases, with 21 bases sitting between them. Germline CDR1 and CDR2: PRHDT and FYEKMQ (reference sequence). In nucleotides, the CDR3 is TGTGCCAGCAGCTTTTCCACCGACAGGACCCTACGCGAGCAGTACTTC. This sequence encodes CASSFSTDRTLREQYF. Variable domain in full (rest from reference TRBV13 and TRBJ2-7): AAGVIQSPRHLIKEKRETATLKCYPIPRHDTVYWYQQGPGQDPQFLISFYEKMQSDKGSIPDRFSAQQFSDYHSELNMSSLELGDSALYFCASSFSTDRTLREQYFGPGTRLTVT.

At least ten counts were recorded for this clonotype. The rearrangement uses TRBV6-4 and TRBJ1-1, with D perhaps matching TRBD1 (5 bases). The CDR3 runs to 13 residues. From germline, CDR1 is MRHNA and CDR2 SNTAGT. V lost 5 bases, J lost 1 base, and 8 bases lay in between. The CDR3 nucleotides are TGTGCCAGCAGTAAAGGGGAGAACACTGAAGCTTTCTTT. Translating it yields CASSKGENTEAFF.

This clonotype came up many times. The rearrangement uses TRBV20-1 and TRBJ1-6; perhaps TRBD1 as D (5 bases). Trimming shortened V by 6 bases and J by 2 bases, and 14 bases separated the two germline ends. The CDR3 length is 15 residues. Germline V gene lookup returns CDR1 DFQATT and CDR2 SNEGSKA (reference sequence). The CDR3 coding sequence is TGCAGTGCGCTAAGGGGAGGCGCCTATAATTCACCCCTCCACTTT. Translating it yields CSALRGGAYNSPLHF.

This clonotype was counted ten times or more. The CDR3 region is CASSLAGTGHQPQHF. Here the CDR3 DNA reads TGTGCCAGCAGCTTAGCGGGGACAGGGCATCAGCCCCAGCATTTT. The V and J genes are TRBV7-8 and TRBJ1-5; 9 bases are a match to TRBD1. Germline lookup yields CDR1 SGHVS and CDR2 FQNEAQ. The V segment lost 0 bases and the J segment 5 bases; nucleotides outside the gene matches: 2. The CDR3 spans 15 residues.

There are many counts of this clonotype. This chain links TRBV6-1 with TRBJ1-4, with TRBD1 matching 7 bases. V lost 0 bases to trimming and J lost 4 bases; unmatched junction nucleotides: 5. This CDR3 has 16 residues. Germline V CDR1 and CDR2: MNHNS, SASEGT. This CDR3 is CASSEAPGQINEKLFF. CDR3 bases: TGTGCCAGCAGTGAAGCGCCGGGACAGATTAATGAAAAACTGTTTTTT.

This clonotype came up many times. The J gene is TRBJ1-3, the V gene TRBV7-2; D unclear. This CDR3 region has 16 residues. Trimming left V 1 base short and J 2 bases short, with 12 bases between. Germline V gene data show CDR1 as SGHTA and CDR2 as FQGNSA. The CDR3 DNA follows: TGTGCCAGCAGCTTAGGGCCACAAAGCGCTGGAAACACCATATATTTT. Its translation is CASSLGPQSAGNTIYF.